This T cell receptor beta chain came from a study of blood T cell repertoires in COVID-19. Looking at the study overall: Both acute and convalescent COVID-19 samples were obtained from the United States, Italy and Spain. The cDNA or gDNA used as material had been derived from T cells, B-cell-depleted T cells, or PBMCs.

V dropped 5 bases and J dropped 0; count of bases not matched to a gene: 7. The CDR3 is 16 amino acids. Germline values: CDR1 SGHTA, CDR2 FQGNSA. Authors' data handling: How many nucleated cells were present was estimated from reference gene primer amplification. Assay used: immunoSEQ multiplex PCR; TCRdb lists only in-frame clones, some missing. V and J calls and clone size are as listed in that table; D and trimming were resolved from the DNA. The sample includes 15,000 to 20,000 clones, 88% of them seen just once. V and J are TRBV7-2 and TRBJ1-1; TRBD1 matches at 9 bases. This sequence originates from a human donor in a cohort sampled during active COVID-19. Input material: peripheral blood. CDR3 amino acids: CASSTTGTGLNTEAFF. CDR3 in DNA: TGTGCCAGCAGCACCACCGGGACAGGGTTGAACACTGAAGCTTTCTTT.